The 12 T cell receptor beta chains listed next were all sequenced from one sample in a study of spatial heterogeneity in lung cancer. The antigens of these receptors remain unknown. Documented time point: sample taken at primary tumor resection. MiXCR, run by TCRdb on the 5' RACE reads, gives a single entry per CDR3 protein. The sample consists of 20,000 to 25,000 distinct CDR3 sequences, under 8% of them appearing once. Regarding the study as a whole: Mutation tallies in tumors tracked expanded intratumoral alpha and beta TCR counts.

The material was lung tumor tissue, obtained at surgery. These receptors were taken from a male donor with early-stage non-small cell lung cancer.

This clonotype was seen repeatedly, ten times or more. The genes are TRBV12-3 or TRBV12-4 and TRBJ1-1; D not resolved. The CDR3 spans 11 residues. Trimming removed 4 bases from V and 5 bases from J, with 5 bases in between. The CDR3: CASSWWTEAFF. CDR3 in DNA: TGTGCCAGCAGTTGGTGGACTGAAGCTTTCTTT.

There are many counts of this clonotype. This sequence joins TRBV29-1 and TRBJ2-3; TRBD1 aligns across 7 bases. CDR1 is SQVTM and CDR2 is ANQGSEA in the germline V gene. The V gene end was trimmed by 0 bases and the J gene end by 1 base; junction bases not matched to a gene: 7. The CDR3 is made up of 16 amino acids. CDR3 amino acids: CSVEDGRGPGTDTQYF. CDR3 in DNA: TGCAGCGTTGAAGATGGTAGGGGGCCGGGCACAGATACGCAGTATTTT.

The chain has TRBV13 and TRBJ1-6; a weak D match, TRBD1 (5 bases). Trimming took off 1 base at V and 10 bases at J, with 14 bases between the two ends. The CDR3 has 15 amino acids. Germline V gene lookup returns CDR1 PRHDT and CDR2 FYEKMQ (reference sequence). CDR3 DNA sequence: TGTGCCAGCAGCTTAGTTGGGACGGCTACATCACCCCTCCACTTT. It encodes CASSLVGTATSPLHF.

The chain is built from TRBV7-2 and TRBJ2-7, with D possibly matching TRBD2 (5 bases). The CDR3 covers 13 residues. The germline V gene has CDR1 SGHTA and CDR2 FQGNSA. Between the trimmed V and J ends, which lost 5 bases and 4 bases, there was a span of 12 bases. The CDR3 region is CASSMTISYEQYF. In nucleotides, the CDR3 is TGTGCCAGCAGCATGACTATTTCTTACGAGCAGTACTTC.

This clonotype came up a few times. This chain's CDR3 is CASSFLAGGTDTQYF. The CDR3 nucleotides read TGTGCCAGCAGCTTCCTAGCGGGGGGGACAGATACGCAGTATTTT. The chain has TRBV5-5 and TRBJ2-3, with TRBD2 matching 12 bases. Germline V lookup: CDR1 SGHKS, CDR2 YYEKEE (reference sequence). There are 15 residues in the CDR3. V lost 2 bases and J lost 3; bases outside the gene matches: 1.

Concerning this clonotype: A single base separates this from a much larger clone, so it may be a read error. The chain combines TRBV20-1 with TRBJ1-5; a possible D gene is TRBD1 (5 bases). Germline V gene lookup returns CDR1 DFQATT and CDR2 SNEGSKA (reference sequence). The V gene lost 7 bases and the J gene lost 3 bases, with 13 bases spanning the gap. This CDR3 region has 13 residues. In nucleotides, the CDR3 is TGCAGTGTGGACACAGGTCCCAATCAGCCCCAGCATTTT. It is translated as CSVDTGPNQPQHF.

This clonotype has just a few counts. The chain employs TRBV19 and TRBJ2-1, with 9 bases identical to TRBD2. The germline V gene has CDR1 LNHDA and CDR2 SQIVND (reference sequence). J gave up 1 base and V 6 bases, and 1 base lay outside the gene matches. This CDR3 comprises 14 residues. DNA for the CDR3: TGTGCCAGTAGAAGCGGGGGGTCCTACAATGAGCAGTTCTTC. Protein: CASRSGGSYNEQFF.

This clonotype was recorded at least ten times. This CDR3 reads CASSLGLAGATQYF. The CDR3 bases are TGTGCCAGCAGCTTAGGACTAGCGGGAGCTACGCAGTATTTT. The J gene is TRBJ2-3, the V gene TRBV7-2; TRBD2 matches at 12 bases. The V and J ends lost 1 base and 8 bases, in that order; junction bases with no gene match: 1. Germline CDR1 and CDR2: SGHTA and FQGNSA. The CDR3 runs 14 residues.

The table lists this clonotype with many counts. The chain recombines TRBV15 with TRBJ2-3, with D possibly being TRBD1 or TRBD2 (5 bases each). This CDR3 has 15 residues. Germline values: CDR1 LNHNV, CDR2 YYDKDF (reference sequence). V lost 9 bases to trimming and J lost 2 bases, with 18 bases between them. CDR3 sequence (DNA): TGTGCCACAAAAGGGTTGGGGGAGCCCACAGATACGCAGTATTTT. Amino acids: CATKGLGEPTDTQYF.

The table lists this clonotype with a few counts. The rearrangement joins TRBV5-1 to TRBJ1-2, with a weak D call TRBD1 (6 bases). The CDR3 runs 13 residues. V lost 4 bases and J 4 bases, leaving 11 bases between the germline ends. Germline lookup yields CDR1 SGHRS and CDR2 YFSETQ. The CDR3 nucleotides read TGCGCCAGCAGCGCGGACAGTTTCTATGGCTACACCTTC. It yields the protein CASSADSFYGYTF.

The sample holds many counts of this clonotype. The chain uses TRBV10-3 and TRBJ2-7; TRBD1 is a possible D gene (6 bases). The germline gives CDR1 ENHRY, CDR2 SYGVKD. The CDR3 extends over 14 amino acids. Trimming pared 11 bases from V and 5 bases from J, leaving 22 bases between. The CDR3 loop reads CAHQSSQGSNEQYF. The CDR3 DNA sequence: TGTGCCCATCAGAGTAGTCAGGGGTCCAACGAGCAGTACTTC.

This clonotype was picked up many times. The CDR3 bases are TGTGCCAGCAGCTATACTAGGATGTCTGGGGGGACCCAGTACTTC. It encodes CASSYTRMSGGTQYF. The chain joins TRBV7-2 to TRBJ2-5, with D perhaps given as TRBD1 or TRBD2 (5 bases each). V was trimmed by 4 bases and J by 7 bases, leaving 19 bases between them. Per the germline V gene, CDR1 is SGHTA and CDR2 is FQGNSA. The CDR3 totals 15 residues.